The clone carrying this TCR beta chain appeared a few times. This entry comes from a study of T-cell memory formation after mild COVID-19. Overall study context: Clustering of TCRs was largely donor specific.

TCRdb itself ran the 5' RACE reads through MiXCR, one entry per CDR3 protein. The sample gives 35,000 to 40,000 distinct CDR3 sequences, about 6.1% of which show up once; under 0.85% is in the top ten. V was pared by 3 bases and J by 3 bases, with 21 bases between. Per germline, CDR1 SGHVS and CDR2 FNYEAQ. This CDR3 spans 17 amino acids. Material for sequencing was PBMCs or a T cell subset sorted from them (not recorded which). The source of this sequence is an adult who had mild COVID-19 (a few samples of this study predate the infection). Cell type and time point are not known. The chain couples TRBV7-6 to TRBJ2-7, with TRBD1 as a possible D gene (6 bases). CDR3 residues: CASSFSPPAGQFYEQYF. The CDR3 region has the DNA TGTGCCAGCAGCTTCTCCCCCCCCGCTGGACAGTTCTACGAGCAGTACTTC.